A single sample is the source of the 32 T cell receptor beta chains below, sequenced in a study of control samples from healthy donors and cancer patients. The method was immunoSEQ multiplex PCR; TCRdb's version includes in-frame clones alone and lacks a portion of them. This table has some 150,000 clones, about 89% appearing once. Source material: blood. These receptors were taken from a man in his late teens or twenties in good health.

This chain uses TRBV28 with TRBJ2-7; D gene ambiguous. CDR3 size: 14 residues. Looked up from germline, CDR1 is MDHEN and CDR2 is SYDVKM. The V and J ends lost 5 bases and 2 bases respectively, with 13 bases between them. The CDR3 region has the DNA TGTGCCAGCAGTACCACCACCCGAGCCTACGAGCAGTACTTC. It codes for CASSTTTRAYEQYF.

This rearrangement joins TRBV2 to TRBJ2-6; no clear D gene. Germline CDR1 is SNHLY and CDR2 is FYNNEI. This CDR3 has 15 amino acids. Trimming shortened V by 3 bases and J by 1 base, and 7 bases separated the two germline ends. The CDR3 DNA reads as TGTGCCAGCAGTGATGGTGTATCTGGGGCCAACGTCCTGACTTTC. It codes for CASSDGVSGANVLTF.

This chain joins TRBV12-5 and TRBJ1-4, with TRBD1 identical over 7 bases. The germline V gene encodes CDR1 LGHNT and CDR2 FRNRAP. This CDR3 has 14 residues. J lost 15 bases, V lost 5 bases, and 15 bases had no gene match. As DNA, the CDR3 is TGTGCTAGTGGTCGGGGGGACAGCCCGACTTGGGTGTTTTTT. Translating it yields CASGRGDSPTWVFF.

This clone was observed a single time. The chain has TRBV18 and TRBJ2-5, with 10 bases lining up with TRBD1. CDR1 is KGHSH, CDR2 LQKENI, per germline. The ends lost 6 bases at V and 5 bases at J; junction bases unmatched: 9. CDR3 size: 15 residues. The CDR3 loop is CASSRKTGGEETQYF. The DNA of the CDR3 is TGTGCCAGCTCTCGCAAGACAGGGGGCGAGGAGACCCAGTACTTC.

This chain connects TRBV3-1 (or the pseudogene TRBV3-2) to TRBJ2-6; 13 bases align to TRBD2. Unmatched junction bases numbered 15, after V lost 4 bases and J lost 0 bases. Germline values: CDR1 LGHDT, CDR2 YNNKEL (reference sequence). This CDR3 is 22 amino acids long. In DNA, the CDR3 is TGTGCCAGCAGCCGCCGAGGGGCGACTAGCGGGGGGAAAAGCTCTGGGGCCAACGTCCTGACTTTC. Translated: CASSRRGATSGGKSSGANVLTF.

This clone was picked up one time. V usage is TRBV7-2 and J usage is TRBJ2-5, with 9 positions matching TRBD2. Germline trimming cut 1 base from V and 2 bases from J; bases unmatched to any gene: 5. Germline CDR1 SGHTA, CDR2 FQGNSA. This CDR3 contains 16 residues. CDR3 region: CASSLVSGGIQETQYF. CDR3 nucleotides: TGTGCCAGCAGCTTAGTTAGCGGGGGTATTCAAGAGACCCAGTACTTC.

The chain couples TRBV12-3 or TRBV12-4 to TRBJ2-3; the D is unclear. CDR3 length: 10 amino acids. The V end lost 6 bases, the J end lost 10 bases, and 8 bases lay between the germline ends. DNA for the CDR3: TGTGCCAGCAGCTGGGATGCGCAGTATTTT. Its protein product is CASSWDAQYF.

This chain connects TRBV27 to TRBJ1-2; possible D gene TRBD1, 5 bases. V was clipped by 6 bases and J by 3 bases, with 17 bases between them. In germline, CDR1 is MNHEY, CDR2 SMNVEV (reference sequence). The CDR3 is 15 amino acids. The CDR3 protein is CASRGPGRDYYGYTF. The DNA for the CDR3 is TGTGCCAGCAGGGGCCCCGGACGGGACTACTATGGCTACACCTTC.

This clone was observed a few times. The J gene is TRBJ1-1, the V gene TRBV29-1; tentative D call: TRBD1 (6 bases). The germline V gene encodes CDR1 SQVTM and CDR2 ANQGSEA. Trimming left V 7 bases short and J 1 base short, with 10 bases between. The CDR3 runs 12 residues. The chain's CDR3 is CSAFRGNTEAFF. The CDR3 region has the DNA TGCAGCGCTTTCAGGGGGAACACTGAAGCTTTCTTT.

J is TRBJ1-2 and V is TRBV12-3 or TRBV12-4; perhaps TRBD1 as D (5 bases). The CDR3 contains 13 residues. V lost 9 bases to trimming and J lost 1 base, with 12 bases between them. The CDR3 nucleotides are TGTGCCAGTCGCCTTCAGGGTAACTATGGCTACACCTTC. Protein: CASRLQGNYGYTF.

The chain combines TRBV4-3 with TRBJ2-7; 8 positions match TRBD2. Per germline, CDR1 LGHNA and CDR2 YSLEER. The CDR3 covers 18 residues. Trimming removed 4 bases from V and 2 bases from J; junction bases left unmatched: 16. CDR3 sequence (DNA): TGCGCCAGCAGCCCTGGGCACCGGGGCGGGACTAGGACCTACGAGCAGTACTTC. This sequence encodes CASSPGHRGGTRTYEQYF.

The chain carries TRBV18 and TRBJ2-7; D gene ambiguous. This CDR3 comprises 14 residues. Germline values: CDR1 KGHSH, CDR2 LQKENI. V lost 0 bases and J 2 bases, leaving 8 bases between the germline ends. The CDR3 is CASSPPAEAYEQYF. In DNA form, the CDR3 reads TGTGCCAGCTCACCACCGGCCGAAGCCTACGAGCAGTACTTC.

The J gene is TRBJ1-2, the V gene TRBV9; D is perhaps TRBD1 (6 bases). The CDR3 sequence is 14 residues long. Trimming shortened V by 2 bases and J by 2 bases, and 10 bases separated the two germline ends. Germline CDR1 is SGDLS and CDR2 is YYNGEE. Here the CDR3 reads CASSVLQGNYGYTF. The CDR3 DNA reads TGTGCCAGCAGCGTCTTACAGGGAAACTATGGCTACACCTTC. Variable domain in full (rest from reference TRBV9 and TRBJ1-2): DSGVTQTPKHLITATGQRVTLRCSPRSGDLSVYWYQQSLDQGLQFLIQYYNGEERAKGNILERFSAQQFPDLHSELNLSSLELGDSALYFCASSVLQGNYGYTFGSGTRLTVV.

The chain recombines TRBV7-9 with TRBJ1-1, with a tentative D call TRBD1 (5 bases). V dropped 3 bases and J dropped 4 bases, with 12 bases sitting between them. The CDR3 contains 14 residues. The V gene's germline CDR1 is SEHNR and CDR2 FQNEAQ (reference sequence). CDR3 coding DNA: TGTGCCAGCAGCTTCGGACAAGCCTCCACTGAAGCTTTCTTT. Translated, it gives CASSFGQASTEAFF.

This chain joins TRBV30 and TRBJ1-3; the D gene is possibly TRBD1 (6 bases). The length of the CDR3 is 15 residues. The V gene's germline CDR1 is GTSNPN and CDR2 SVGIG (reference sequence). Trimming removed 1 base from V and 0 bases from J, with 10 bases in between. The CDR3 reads CAWSEDRSSGNTIYF. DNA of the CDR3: TGTGCCTGGAGTGAGGACAGAAGCTCTGGAAACACCATATATTTT. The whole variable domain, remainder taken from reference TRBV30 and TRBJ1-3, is SQTIHQWPATLVQPVGSPLSLECTVEGTSNPNLYWYRQAAGRGLQLLFYSVGIGQISSEVPQNLSASRPQDRQFILSSKKLLLSDSGFYLCAWSEDRSSGNTIYFGEGSWLTVV.

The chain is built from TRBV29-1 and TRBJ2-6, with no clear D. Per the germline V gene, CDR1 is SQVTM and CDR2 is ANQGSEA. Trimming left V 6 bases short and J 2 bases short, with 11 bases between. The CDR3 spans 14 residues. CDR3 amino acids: CSVETTPGANVLTF. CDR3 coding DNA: TGCAGCGTGGAAACAACCCCTGGGGCCAACGTCCTGACTTTC. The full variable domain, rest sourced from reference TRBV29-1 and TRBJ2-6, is SAVISQKPSRDICQRGTSLTIQCQVDSQVTMMFWYRQQPGQSLTLIATANQGSEATYESGFVIDKFPISRPNLTFSTLTVSNMSPEDSSIYLCSVETTPGANVLTFGAGSRLTVL.

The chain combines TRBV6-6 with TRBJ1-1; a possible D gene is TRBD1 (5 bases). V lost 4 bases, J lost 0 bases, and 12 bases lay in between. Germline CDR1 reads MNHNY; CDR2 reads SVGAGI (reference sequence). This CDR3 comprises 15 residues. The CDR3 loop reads CASSSQQGMNTEAFF. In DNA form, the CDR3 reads TGTGCCAGCAGTTCTCAGCAGGGCATGAACACTGAAGCTTTCTTT.

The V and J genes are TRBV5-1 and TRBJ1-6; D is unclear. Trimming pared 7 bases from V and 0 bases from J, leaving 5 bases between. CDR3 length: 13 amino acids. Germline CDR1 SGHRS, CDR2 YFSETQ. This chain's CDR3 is CASGSSYNSPLHF. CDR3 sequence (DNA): TGCGCCAGCGGGAGCTCCTATAATTCACCCCTCCACTTT. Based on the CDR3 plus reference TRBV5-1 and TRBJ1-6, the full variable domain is KAGVTQTPRYLIKTRGQQVTLSCSPISGHRSVSWYQQTPGQGLQFLFEYFSETQRNKGNFPGRFSGRQFSNSRSEMNVSTLELGDSALYLCASGSSYNSPLHFGNGTRLTVT.

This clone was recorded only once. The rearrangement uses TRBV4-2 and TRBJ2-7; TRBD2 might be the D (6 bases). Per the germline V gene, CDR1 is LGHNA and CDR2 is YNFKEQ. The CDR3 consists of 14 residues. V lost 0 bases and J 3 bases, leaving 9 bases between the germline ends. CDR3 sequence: CASSQEQGGYEQYF. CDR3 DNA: TGTGCCAGCAGCCAAGAGCAGGGAGGCTACGAGCAGTACTTC.

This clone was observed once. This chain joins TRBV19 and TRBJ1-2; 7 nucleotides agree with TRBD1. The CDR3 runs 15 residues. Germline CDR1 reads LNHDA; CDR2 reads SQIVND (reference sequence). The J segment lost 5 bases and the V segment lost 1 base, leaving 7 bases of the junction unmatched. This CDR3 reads CASSIGARGAYGYTF. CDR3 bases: TGTGCCAGTAGTATAGGGGCCAGGGGGGCGTATGGCTACACCTTC.

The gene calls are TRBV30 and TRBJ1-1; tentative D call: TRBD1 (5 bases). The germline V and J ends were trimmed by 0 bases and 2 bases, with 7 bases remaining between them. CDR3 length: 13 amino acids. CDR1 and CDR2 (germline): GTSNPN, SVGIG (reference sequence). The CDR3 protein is CAWSVWGNTEAFF. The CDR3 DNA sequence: TGTGCCTGGAGTGTATGGGGCAACACTGAAGCTTTCTTT.

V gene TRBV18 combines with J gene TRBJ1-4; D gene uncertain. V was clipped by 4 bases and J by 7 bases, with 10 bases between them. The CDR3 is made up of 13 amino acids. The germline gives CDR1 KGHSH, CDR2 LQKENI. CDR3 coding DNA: TGTGCCAGCTCACTGCAGGTAGCTGAAAAACTGTTTTTT. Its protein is CASSLQVAEKLFF.

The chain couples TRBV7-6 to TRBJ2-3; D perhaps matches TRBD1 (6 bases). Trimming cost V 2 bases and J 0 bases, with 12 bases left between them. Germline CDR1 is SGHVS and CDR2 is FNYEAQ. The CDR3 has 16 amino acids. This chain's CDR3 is CASSLIVRGSTDTQYF. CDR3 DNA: TGTGCCAGCAGCTTAATCGTCAGGGGAAGCACAGATACGCAGTATTTT.

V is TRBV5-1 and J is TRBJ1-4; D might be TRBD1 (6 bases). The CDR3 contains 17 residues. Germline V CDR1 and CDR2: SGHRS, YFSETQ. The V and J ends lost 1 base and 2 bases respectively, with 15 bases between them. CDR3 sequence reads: CASSLSVPGATNEKLFF. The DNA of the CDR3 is TGCGCCAGCAGCTTGTCCGTTCCAGGGGCGACTAATGAAAAACTGTTTTTT.

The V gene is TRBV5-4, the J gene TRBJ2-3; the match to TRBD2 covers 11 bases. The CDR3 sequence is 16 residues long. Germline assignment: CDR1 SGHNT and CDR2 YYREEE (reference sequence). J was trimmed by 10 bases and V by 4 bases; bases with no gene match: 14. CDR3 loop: CASSATSGGGGPSQYF. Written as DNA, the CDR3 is TGTGCCAGCAGCGCTACTAGCGGGGGAGGCGGGCCGTCGCAGTATTTT.

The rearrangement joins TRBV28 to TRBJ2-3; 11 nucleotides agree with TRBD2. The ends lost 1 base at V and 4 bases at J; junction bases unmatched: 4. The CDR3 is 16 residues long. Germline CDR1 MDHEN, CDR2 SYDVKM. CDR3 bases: TGTGCCAGCAGTTTATTCGCGACTAGCGGGGCAGATACGCAGTATTTT. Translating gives CASSLFATSGADTQYF.

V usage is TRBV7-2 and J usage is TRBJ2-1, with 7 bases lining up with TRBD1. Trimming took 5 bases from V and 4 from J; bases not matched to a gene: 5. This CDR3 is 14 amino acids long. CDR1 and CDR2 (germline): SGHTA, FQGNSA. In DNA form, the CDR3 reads TGTGCCAGCAGCCCTCCGGACAGGTACAATGAGCAGTTCTTC. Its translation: CASSPPDRYNEQFF.

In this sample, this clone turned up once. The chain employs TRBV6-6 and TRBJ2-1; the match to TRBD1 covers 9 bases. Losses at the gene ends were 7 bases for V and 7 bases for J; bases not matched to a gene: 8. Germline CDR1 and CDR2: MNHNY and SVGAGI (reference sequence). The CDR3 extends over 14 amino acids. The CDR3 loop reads CASKEGQGRNEQFF. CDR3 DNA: TGTGCCAGCAAGGAGGGACAGGGTAGGAATGAGCAGTTCTTC.

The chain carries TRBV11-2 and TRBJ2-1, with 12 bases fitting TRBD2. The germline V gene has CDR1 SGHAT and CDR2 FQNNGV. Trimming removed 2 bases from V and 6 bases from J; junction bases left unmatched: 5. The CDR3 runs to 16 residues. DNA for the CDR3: TGTGCCAGCAGCTTACATAAGACTAGCGGGGGCAATGAGCAGTTCTTC. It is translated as CASSLHKTSGGNEQFF.

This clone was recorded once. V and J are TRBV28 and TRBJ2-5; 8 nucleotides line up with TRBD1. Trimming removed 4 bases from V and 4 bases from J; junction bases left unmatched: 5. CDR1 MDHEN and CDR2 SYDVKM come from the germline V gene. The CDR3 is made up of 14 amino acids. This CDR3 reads CASSSPTGVETQYF. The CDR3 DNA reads TGTGCCAGCAGTTCCCCGACAGGGGTAGAGACCCAGTACTTC.

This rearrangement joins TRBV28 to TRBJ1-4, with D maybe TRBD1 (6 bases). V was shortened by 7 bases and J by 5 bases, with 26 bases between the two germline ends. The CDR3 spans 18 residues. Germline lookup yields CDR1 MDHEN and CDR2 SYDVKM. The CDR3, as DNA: TGTGCCAGCAACCCGGATGGGGGGCGCTTTATTCGGAATGAAAAACTGTTTTTT. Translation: CASNPDGGRFIRNEKLFF. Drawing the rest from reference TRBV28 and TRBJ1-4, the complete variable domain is DVKVTQSSRYLVKRTGEKVFLECVQDMDHENMFWYRQDPGLGLRLIYFSYDVKMKEKGDIPEGYSVSREKKERFSLILESASTNQTSMYLCASNPDGGRFIRNEKLFFGSGTQLSVL.

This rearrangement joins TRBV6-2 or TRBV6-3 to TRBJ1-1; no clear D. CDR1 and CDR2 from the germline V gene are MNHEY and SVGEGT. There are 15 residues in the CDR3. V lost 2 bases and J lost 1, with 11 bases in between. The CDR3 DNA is TGTGCCAGCAGTTACCGTCCTTTGCCGAACACTGAAGCTTTCTTT. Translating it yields CASSYRPLPNTEAFF.